These 17 T cell receptor beta chains originate from one sample sequenced in a study of human T cells and chemical hapten exposure. TCRdb independently ran MiXCR on the RACE reads; one entry per CDR3 protein. The data show 350,000 to 450,000 distinct CDR3 sequences, roughly 5% seen once. Time point: pre-sensitization, week 0. Treatment given: therapeutic diphenylcyclopropenone sensitization with weekly scalp DPC. The input for sequencing was whole blood, taken in connection with sensitization to the hapten diphenylcyclopropenone (DPC). Source of these receptors: a woman between 45 and 65 years old with alopecia areata. Some clones in this sample may be carry-over from other donors' samples.

The chain is built from TRBV6-6 and TRBJ1-1, with D possibly TRBD1 on 6 matching bases. There are 16 residues in the CDR3. With 7 bases removed from V and 4 bases from J, the gap between germline ends came to 22 bases. CDR1 and CDR2 from the germline V gene are MNHNY and SVGAGI (reference sequence). The CDR3 nucleotides read TGTGCCAGCATCTTCCCCCCGGAACAGGGATTCACTGAAGCTTTCTTT. The encoded protein is CASIFPPEQGFTEAFF.

This clonotype was detected many times. The chain recombines TRBV28 with TRBJ1-1; no clear D. V was cut by 7 bases and J by 2 bases, with 5 bases left in between. From germline, CDR1 is MDHEN and CDR2 SYDVKM. The CDR3 loop spans 11 amino acids. This chain's CDR3 is CASTSNTEAFF. As DNA, the CDR3 is TGTGCCAGCACTTCAAACACTGAAGCTTTCTTT. The full variable domain, rest sourced from reference TRBV28 and TRBJ1-1, is DVKVTQSSRYLVKRTGEKVFLECVQDMDHENMFWYRQDPGLGLRLIYFSYDVKMKEKGDIPEGYSVSREKKERFSLILESASTNQTSMYLCASTSNTEAFFGQGTRLTVV.

This clonotype appeared a few times. The V call is TRBV6-5, the J call TRBJ1-1; D not resolved. Trimming cost V 5 bases and J 3 bases, with 10 bases left between them. The CDR3 length is 13 residues. CDR1 and CDR2 (germline): MNHEY, SVGAGI. Here the CDR3 DNA reads TGTGCCAGCAGTCCAGAGGGCTACACTGAAGCTTTCTTT. Its protein is CASSPEGYTEAFF.

The DNA of the CDR3 is TGCGCCAGCAGTCACGCTAGCGGGATGAGCACAGATACGCAGTATTTT. Translation: CASSHASGMSTDTQYF. The rearrangement uses TRBV23-1 and TRBJ2-3; 9 nucleotides match TRBD2. TRBV23-1 has ORF status, its function being uncertain. Trimming took 3 bases from V and 0 from J; bases not matched to a gene: 4. The CDR3 runs to 16 residues.

This clonotype was counted many times. The V call is TRBV6-1, the J call TRBJ1-2, with 7 nucleotides matching TRBD1. The CDR3 covers 11 residues. The J segment lost 7 bases and the V segment lost 11 bases, leaving 7 bases of the junction unmatched. CDR1 and CDR2 (germline): MNHNS, SASEGT. The CDR3 protein is CADQGESGYTF. In nucleotides, the CDR3 is TGTGCCGACCAGGGGGAAAGTGGCTACACCTTC.

In its sample, this clonotype was seen many times. This chain connects TRBV5-1 to TRBJ1-6; possibly TRBD1 for D (5 bases). V lost 6 bases and J lost 7, with 23 bases in between. Germline CDR1 reads SGHRS; CDR2 reads YFSETQ. CDR3 length: 17 amino acids. The CDR3 region has the DNA TGCGCCAGCAACAAACCACTGACAGAGACATTGAATTCACCCCTCCACTTT. Its translation is CASNKPLTETLNSPLHF.

The genes are TRBV7-2 and TRBJ2-3; 7 bases fit TRBD2. This CDR3 region has 16 residues. Germline-derived CDR1 and CDR2 are SGHTA and FQGNSA. Losses at the gene ends were 5 bases for V and 8 bases for J; bases not matched to a gene: 16. CDR3 coding DNA: TGTGCCAGCAGCCAAGTCCCTTTTCGGGGGAGGGGTACGCAGTATTTT. Protein sequence: CASSQVPFRGRGTQYF.

The table lists this clonotype with a few counts. CDR3 DNA sequence: TGTGCCAGCATTCACGCAGACTCTCAGCCCACTGAAGCTTTCTTT. Translating it yields CASIHADSQPTEAFF. V usage is TRBV28 and J usage is TRBJ1-1; D gene ambiguous. The CDR3 is 15 residues long. Germline assignment: CDR1 MDHEN and CDR2 SYDVKM. Trimming shortened V by 7 bases and J by 4 bases, and 19 bases separated the two germline ends.

This rearrangement joins TRBV13 to TRBJ1-1; perhaps TRBD1 as D (6 bases). The CDR3 consists of 13 residues. The germline V gene encodes CDR1 PRHDT and CDR2 FYEKMQ (reference sequence). V was cut by 7 bases and J by 6 bases, with 15 bases left in between. CDR3 loop: CASKQQGRAEAFF. CDR3 in DNA: TGTGCCAGCAAGCAACAGGGAAGGGCTGAAGCTTTCTTT.

The sample holds a few counts of this clonotype. J is TRBJ1-1 and V is TRBV6-2 or TRBV6-3; D unresolved. The CDR3 has 13 residues. Trimming stripped 7 bases from V and 4 bases from J, with 13 bases between. The V gene's germline CDR1 is MNHEY and CDR2 SVGEGT. The CDR3 region is CASTLGRATEAFF. CDR3 sequence (DNA): TGTGCCAGCACCCTAGGGAGGGCCACTGAAGCTTTCTTT.

V gene TRBV2 combines with J gene TRBJ1-5; D perhaps matches TRBD1 (6 bases). The CDR3 has 15 residues. Looked up from germline, CDR1 is SNHLY and CDR2 is FYNNEI. Trimming took off 3 bases at V and 7 bases at J, with 16 bases between the two ends. CDR3 sequence (DNA): TGTGCCAGCAGTGAGATAGACAGGCGGACGCAGCCCCAGCATTTT. It yields the protein CASSEIDRRTQPQHF.

The rearrangement links TRBV7-2 to TRBJ1-4; 7 bases fit TRBD1. This CDR3 contains 16 residues. V lost 5 bases and J lost 3; bases outside the gene matches: 9. The germline gives CDR1 SGHTA, CDR2 FQGNSA. In DNA, the CDR3 is TGTGCCAGCAGCCCCTCCGGGACAGAGGCTAATGAAAAACTGTTTTTT. It yields the protein CASSPSGTEANEKLFF.

This clonotype appeared a few times. The chain joins TRBV12-3 or TRBV12-4 to TRBJ2-5; a possible D gene is TRBD2 (5 bases). This CDR3 contains 13 residues. The ends were cut back, 2 bases at V and 4 bases at J, with 8 bases in the middle. The CDR3 nucleotides are TGTGCCAGCAGTTTATCGGAGGCAGAGACCCAGTACTTC. This translates into CASSLSEAETQYF.

The V gene is TRBV28, the J gene TRBJ2-7; D call uncertain. The CDR3 consists of 12 residues. Germline CDR1 is MDHEN and CDR2 is SYDVKM. V was shortened by 4 bases and J by 6 bases, with 10 bases between the two germline ends. The chain's CDR3 is CASSSSATEQYF. CDR3 DNA: TGTGCCAGCAGTTCCTCGGCAACCGAGCAGTACTTC. The full variable domain, completed using reference TRBV28 and TRBJ2-7, is DVKVTQSSRYLVKRTGEKVFLECVQDMDHENMFWYRQDPGLGLRLIYFSYDVKMKEKGDIPEGYSVSREKKERFSLILESASTNQTSMYLCASSSSATEQYFGPGTRLTVT.

This clonotype was seen only once. The chain carries TRBV7-9 and TRBJ1-1, with 11 positions matching TRBD1. CDR1 SEHNR and CDR2 FQNEAQ come from the germline V gene (reference sequence). The J segment lost 5 bases and the V segment lost 2 bases, leaving 10 bases of the junction unmatched. The CDR3 runs 17 residues. The CDR3 bases are TGTGCCAGCAGCTTACCGGGACAGGGGGTTGAAAGGACTGAAGCTTTCTTT. Its translation: CASSLPGQGVERTEAFF.

This rearrangement joins TRBV29-1 to TRBJ1-1; no reliable D call. This CDR3 comprises 11 residues. With 4 bases removed from V and 4 bases from J, the gap between germline ends came to 7 bases. CDR1 is SQVTM, CDR2 ANQGSEA, per germline. CDR3 sequence (DNA): TGCAGCGTTGTGTCGGGCACTGAAGCTTTCTTT. It encodes CSVVSGTEAFF.

The sample holds many counts of this clonotype. The gene calls are TRBV4-3 and TRBJ1-3; D gene unclear. V was cut by 3 bases and J by 8 bases, with 14 bases left in between. The CDR3 has 14 residues. Germline-derived CDR1 and CDR2 are LGHNA and YSLEER. The chain's CDR3 is CASSHPSLSDTIYF. The CDR3 bases are TGCGCCAGCAGCCATCCTTCCCTGTCTGACACCATATATTTT.